The clone carrying this T cell receptor (beta chain) was seen ten or more times. Its specificity is unknown. This record comes from a study of spatial heterogeneity in lung cancer. Study-wide results and caveats: Blood contained ubiquitous expanded tumor TCRs more at resection than at follow-up.

Every cDNA TCR molecule received its own unique molecular identifier. TCRdb passed the 5' RACE reads through MiXCR, listing each CDR3 protein once. The table has 60,000 or so distinct CDR3 sequences, around 6% seen once. The time point was: sample taken at primary tumor resection. A total of around 67 untreated early-stage non-small cell lung cancer patients served as donors. The input material, whole RNA from tumor, nontumor lung or frozen PBMC, was sequenced unsorted. Trimming cost V 6 bases and J 4 bases, with 11 bases left between them. Germline V CDR1 and CDR2: DFQATT, SNEGSKA (reference sequence). This CDR3 comprises 12 residues.

This clonotype originated in a female donor with early-stage non-small cell lung cancer. V is TRBV20-1 and J is TRBJ2-3, with D maybe TRBD1 (5 bases). The sequencing used PBMCs, collected at surgery. The CDR3 sequence: CSAQGPADTQYF. CDR3 nucleotides: TGCAGTGCCCAGGGTCCTGCAGATACGCAGTATTTT.